This TCR beta chain was captured in a study of shared clonotypes between healthy human individuals. Clones were sequenced by immunoSEQ multiplex PCR, and TCRdb holds only the in-frame ones, with some missing. The data show under 2,500,000 clones, 90% to 97% seen once. This clone is a singleton in its sample. Sequencing used naive CD4+ T cells sorted from blood. Subset: CD45RA+ positively selected. The clonotype originates from a man between 18 and 29 years old in good health.

CDR3 coding DNA: TGTGCCAGCCTATTCGGTCCTCTGAGCAATCAGCCCCAGCATTTT. Amino acids: CASLFGPLSNQPQHF. The chain employs TRBV6-1 and TRBJ1-5; D remains unclear. From germline, CDR1 is MNHNS and CDR2 SASEGT. There are 15 residues in the CDR3. Trimming removed 8 bases at V and 1 base at J, with 15 bases between.